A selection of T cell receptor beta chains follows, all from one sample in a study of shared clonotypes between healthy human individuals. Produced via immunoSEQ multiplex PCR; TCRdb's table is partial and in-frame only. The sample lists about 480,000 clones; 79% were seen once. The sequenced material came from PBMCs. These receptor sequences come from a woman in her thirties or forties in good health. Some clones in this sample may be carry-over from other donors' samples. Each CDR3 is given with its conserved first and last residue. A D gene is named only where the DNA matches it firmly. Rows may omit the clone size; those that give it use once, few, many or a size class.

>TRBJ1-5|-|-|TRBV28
CASSFGDYSNQPQHF
TGTGCCAGCAGTTTCGGGGATTATAGCAATCAGCCCCAGCATTTT
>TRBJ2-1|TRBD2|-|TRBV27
CASSALAGSYNEQFF
TGTGCCAGCAGTGCCTTAGCGGGATCCTACAATGAGCAGTTCTTC
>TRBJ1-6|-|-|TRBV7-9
CASSPARGQYNSPLHF
TGTGCCAGCAGCCCAGCTAGGGGACAATATAATTCACCCCTCCACTTT
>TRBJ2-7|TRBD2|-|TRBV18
CASSPSGGVGSYEQYF
TGTGCCAGCTCACCAAGCGGGGGAGTGGGTAGCTACGAGCAGTACTTC
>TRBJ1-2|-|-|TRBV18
CASSSNQGTNYGYTF
TGTGCCAGCTCATCAAATCAGGGAACTAACTATGGCTACACCTTC
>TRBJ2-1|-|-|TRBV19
CASSMGVYSYNEQFF
TGTGCCAGTAGTATGGGGGTCTACTCCTACAATGAGCAGTTCTTC
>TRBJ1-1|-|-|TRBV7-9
CASSSQPNTEAFF
TGTGCCAGCAGTTCCCAGCCGAACACTGAAGCTTTCTTT
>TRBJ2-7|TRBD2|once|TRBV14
CASSQALGGGLGQYF
TGTGCCAGCAGCCAAGCCCTCGGGGGAGGGCTTGGGCAGTACTTC
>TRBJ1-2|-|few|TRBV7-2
CASSPVTGTVYGYTF
TGTGCCAGCAGCCCCGTCACCGGGACGGTCTATGGCTACACCTTC
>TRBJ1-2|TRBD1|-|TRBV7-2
CASSPIGGQGFSGYTF
TGTGCCAGCAGCCCAATCGGGGGACAGGGATTCAGTGGCTACACCTTC
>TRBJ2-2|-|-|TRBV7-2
CASSLGLNTGELFF
TGTGCCAGCAGCTTAGGGTTGAACACCGGGGAGCTGTTTTTT
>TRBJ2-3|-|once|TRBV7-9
CASSSRDGTDTQYF
TGTGCCAGCAGCTCCCGGGACGGCACAGATACGCAGTATTTT
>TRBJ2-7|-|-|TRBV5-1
CASSPELGSTYEQYF
TGCGCCAGCAGCCCCGAACTAGGATCTACTTACGAGCAGTACTTC
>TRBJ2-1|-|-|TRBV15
CATRSELNEQFF
TGTGCCACCAGGTCGGAGTTGAATGAGCAGTTCTTC
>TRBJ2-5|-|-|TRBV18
CASSPRTVQETQYF
TGTGCCAGCTCACCAAGGACAGTCCAAGAGACCCAGTACTTC
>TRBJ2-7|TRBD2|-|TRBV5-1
CASSTTSGSYEQYF
TGCGCCAGCAGCACGACTAGCGGCTCCTACGAGCAGTACTTC
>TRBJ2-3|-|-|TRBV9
CASSSSSGATDTQYF
TGTGCCAGCAGCTCCTCGTCGGGAGCAACAGATACGCAGTATTTT
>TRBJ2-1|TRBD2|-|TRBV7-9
CASSLSGRVWNEQFF
TGTGCCAGCAGCTTGAGCGGGAGAGTCTGGAATGAGCAGTTCTTC
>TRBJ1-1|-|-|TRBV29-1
CSVSTGNTEAFF
TGCAGCGTCTCGACAGGGAACACTGAAGCTTTCTTT
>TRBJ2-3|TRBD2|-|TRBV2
CASSPLAGTDTQYF
TGTGCCAGCAGTCCTCTAGCGGGAACAGATACGCAGTATTTT
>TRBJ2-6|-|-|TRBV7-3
CASSSRPGSGANVLTF
TGTGCCAGCAGCTCCCGACCCGGCTCTGGGGCCAACGTCCTGACTTTC
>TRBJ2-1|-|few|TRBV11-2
CASSLVGGGYNEQFF
TGTGCCAGCAGCTTAGTAGGGGGAGGGTACAATGAGCAGTTCTTC
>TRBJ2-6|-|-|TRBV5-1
CASSLDVVPGANVLTF
TGCGCCAGCAGCTTGGACGTCGTACCTGGGGCCAACGTCCTGACTTTC
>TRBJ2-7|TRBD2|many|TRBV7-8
CASSPPTGLAGVITYEQYF
TGTGCCAGCAGCCCCCCAACCGGACTAGCGGGCGTTATAACCTACGAGCAGTACTTC
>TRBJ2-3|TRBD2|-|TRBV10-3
CAISPSGNTDTQYF
TGTGCCATCAGTCCTAGCGGGAACACAGATACGCAGTATTTT
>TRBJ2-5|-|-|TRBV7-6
CASSFHRDSGGTQYF
TGTGCCAGCAGCTTCCACAGGGATTCTGGAGGGACCCAGTACTTC
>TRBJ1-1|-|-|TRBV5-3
CARSLGSLPPEAFF
TGTGCCAGAAGCTTGGGGTCGCTCCCACCTGAAGCTTTCTTT
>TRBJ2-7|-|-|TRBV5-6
CASSLNYNYEQYF
TGTGCCAGCAGCTTGAACTACAACTACGAGCAGTACTTC
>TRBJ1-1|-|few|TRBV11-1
CASSRTLTRAEAFF
TGTGCCAGCAGTCGGACGCTCACTAGGGCTGAAGCTTTCTTT